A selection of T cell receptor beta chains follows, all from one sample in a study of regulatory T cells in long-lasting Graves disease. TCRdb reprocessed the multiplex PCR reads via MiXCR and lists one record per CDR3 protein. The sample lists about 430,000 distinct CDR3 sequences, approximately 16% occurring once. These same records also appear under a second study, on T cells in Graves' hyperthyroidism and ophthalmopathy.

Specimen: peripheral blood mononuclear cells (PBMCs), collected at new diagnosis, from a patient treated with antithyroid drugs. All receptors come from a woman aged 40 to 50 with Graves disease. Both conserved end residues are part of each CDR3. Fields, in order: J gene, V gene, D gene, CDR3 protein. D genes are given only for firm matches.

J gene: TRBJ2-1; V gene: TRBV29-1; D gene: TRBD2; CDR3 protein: CSVDPSGRRSYNEQFF
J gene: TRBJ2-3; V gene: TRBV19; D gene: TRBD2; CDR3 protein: CASSGGLAGSTDTQYF
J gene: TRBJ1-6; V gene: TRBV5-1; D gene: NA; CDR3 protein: CASSRTSPMGVSPLHF
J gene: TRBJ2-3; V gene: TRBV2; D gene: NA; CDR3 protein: CASSEAGQAKWGTQYF
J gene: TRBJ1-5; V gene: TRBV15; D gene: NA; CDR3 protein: CATSPDVSNQPQHF
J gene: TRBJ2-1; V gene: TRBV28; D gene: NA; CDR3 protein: CASSLDRIYNEQFF
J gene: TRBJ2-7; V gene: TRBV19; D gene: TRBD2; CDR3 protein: CASNGLAGENEQYF
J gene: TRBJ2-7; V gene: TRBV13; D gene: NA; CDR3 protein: CASSPPSGESYEQYF
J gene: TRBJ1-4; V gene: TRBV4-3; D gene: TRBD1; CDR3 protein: CASSLETGGEKLFF
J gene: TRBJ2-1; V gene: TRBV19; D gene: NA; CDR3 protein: CASSIGSLNEQFF
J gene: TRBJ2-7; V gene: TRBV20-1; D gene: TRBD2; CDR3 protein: CSAGTRNSYEQYF
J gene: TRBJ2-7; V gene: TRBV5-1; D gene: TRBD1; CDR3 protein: CASSLGTGKFYEQYF
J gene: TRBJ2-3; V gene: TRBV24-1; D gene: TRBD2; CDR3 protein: CATSVPRGGTDTQYF
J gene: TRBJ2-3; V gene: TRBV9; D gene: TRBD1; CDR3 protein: CASSRGQRTDTQYF
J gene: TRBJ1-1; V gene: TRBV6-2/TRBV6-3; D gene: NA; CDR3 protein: CASKGLQRNTEAFF
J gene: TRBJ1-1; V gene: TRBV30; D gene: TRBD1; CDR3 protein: CAWDRGPTEAFF
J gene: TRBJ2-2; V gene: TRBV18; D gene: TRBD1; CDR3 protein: CASSPTDRDTGELFF
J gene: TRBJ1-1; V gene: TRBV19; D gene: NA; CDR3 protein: CASSIERQPRTEAFF
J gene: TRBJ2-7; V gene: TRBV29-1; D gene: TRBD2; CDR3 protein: CSVTAGPPYEQYF
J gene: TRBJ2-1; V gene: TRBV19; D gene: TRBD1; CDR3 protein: CASRKETGGGSNEQFF
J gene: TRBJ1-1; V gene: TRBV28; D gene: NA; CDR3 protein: CASSQNIGGAREAFF
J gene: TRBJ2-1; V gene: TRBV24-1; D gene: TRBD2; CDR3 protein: CATSRWGGTYNEQFF
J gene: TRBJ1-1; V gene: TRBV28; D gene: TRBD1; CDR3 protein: CASRSYWDSEAFF
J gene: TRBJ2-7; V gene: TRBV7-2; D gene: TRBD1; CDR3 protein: CASSSGTGINEQYF
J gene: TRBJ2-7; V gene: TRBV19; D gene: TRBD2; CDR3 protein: CASRPSGSSSLYEQYF
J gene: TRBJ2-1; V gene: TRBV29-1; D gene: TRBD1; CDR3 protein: CSVEETRQGDNEQFF
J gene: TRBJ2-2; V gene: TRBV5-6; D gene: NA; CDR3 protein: CASSLWTPGELFF